This TCR beta chain is drawn from a study of T cell responses to AZD1222 COVID-19 vaccine. About the study: Both about-4-week and about-12-week second-dose recipients were combined.

Study-level findings and limits: Only after the peak T cell response were repertoires sampled. Spike-specific TCR breadth and depth both grew after two AZD1222 doses. The study identified only 6 or 7 AZD1222 recipients as seropositive at baseline.

Clones were sequenced by immunoSEQ multiplex PCR, and TCRdb holds only the in-frame ones, with some missing. This sample has 100,000 or so clones; 88% occur once, and the top ten carry about 2.5%. Germline CDR1 reads SGDLS; CDR2 reads YYNGEE. V was pared by 2 bases and J by 6 bases, with 3 bases of the junction left unmatched. This CDR3 comprises 14 residues. In the case of this clone: The target antigen is unknown.

The specimen comprised peripheral blood, sampled on day 0 of AZD1222 vaccination. The TCR sequence derives from an adult in good health. The rearrangement joins TRBV9 to TRBJ2-5; 11 positions match TRBD2. The CDR3 DNA sequence: TGTGCCAGCAGCGTCTCTAGCGGGGGGCAGACCCAGTACTTC. Amino acid sequence: CASSVSSGGQTQYF.